This T cell receptor (beta chain) was captured in a study of T-cell memory formation after mild COVID-19. Overall study: TCR clustering was largely donor specific.

From 5'RACE with constant-segment primers came TCR alpha and TCR beta cDNA libraries that carried sample barcodes and UMIs. A single record per CDR3 protein comes from TCRdb applying MiXCR to the 5' RACE reads. The sample carries about 310,000 distinct CDR3 sequences, more than 15% recorded once. Study-level results: CD4/CD8 balance characterized clones contracting day 15 to 85, and CD4+ skew characterized later expanders. Pre-infection memory contained some responding clones, which suggested that cross-reactive memory had joined.

In regard to this clonotype: Its target is unknown.

The sample was PBMCs or a T cell subset sorted from them (not recorded which). This clonotype was obtained from a man in his late teens or twenties who had mild COVID-19 (a few samples of this study predate the infection). Cell type and time point are not known.

The CDR3 DNA sequence: TGCGCCAGCAGCTTGCGGCAGGGAGGTGACACTGAAGCTTTCTTT. It codes for CASSLRQGGDTEAFF. This chain connects TRBV5-1 to TRBJ1-1; D is perhaps TRBD1 (5 bases). The V gene lost 1 base and the J gene lost 3 bases, with 13 bases spanning the gap. Germline V CDR1 and CDR2: SGHRS, YFSETQ. The CDR3 covers 15 residues.